Only a few counts were recorded for the clone carrying this TCR beta chain. What it binds is not known. Germline V gene sequence: CDR1 SGHRS, CDR2 YFSETQ. The CDR3 totals 16 residues. V was cut by 0 bases and J by 1 base, with 12 bases left in between. Sequential positive selection took CD4 T cells first, then CD8 T cells. These data belong to a study of naive and memory T cell subsets. Study-wide findings and caveats: Naive and memory subsets had different power law exponents for TCR abundance. Possibly reflecting memory cells re-expressing CD45RA, a few larger clonotypes occurred in naive repertoires, especially CD8. TCR counts from RNA may reflect activation-linked expression changes.

The beta constant-region primer was an equimolar mix of two oligonucleotides covering TRBC1 and TRBC2. Ligated cDNA was amplified by four rounds of PCR with nested alpha and beta constant-region primers and SP2. TCRdb itself ran the UMI-ligation and nested PCR reads through MiXCR, one entry per CDR3 protein. This sample has about 150,000 distinct CDR3 sequences, with roughly 22% found just once. Sequencing was done on a sample of naive CD4+ T cells from blood. The V gene is TRBV5-1, the J gene TRBJ2-3; a possible D gene is TRBD1 (6 bases). This clonotype was sampled from a human donor in good health. CDR3 nucleotides: TGCGCCAGCAGCTTGGCCTTACAGGGAGGCACAGATACGCAGTATTTT. Protein: CASSLALQGGTDTQYF.